This TCR beta chain was obtained from a study of T cell responses to AZD1222 COVID-19 vaccine (dated by TCRdb to the early 2020s). Context from the whole study: AZD1222 recipients given second doses at about 4 weeks or at about 12 weeks were pooled, since spike-specific TCR depth and breadth were not found to differ between the two schedules. Trial participants were enrolled into age subgroups of 18-55, 56-69 and 70-plus years, which contained approximately 150, 30 and 60 TCR-sequenced participants, respectively. TCR sequencing was performed for 230 to 250 trial participants, of whom roughly 200 were given two doses of AZD1222 and around 26 were given two doses of MenACWY control vaccine.

The CDR3 regions of human TCRbeta chains were subjected to immunosequencing. In the authors' own workflow: TCRs in the repertoires were compared against a reference library of SARS-CoV-2-specific TCRs that had been generated with the MIRA antigen-specificity platform. Breadth was defined as the fraction of unique TCRs that were SARS-CoV-2-associated, and depth was defined as the fraction of total T cells that were SARS-CoV-2-associated. Using the MIRA data, every spike-specific TCR was mapped to the spike region that the TCR reacted to and assigned to either a CD4 or a CD8 class. Log10-transformed breadth and depth values were compared by one-way ANOVA with Sidak's multiple comparisons tests. Imported from immuneACCESS, the table was reduced by TCRdb to in-frame sequences with V and J called. These copies leave out some clones; in studies compared against another copy, an unresolved V gene accounts for under half, and the cause of the remainder is not known. V and J calls plus clone size are reproduced from that table; the DNA served to infer D and trimming. The sample profile shows about 140,000 clones; 89% of them were found once. The ten largest make up over 3.5% of the sample.

This specimen's time point label, per the study, means: baseline before first vaccination. Samples from vaccinated people were obtained from the UK trials COV001 and COV002, which included a single-blind randomized controlled phase 2/3 trial of AZD1222 (ChAdOx1 nCoV-19) in healthy adults. Trial participant PBMC samples were collected at day 0 and day 28 after the second dose for TCRbeta chain sequencing. The CDR3 measures 13 amino acids from cysteine to phenylalanine. The read is trimmed to its CDR3 DNA, 39 bases read in frame from base 1. The germline V gene sets CDR1 to MNHEY and CDR2 to SVGAGI. Deletion took 9 bases off V and 4 bases off J, with a span of 14 bases between the germline ends. The study at large found these results: Participants were mostly white British, with more females than males. The authors suggested clonal diversity may have been underestimated. Vaccine-associated CD4 TCRs spanned the whole spike protein, with dominant responses in regions 160-218 and 743-854. Reportedly, close to half of the unique spike-specific TCRs recognized epitopes lying outside the regions that are mutated in the B.1.351 and B.1.1.7 variants. A significant rise in spike-specific TCR breadth and depth was observed after two AZD1222 doses relative to day 0 and relative to MenACWY recipients. Only five or six AZD1222 recipients were SARS-CoV-2 seropositive at baseline, limiting conclusions about previously exposed vaccinees. The 56-69-year group was small, and its depth increase did not reach significance, likely because of low power. Because no day 14 peak-response samples were available, the repertoires could be characterized only after the peak T cell response.

Comment on this clone: Its binding antigen is unknown. No quality values exist for individual bases; no much larger clone is one base distant.

This TCR came from an adult in good health. The receptor chain draws on TRBV6-5 and TRBJ2-3, and possibly TRBD2, on 6 matching bases. The specimen was peripheral blood, collected on day 0 of AZD1222 vaccination. CDR3 loop: CASRWTNSDTQYF. The DNA is TGTGCCAGTAGATGGACTAACTCAGATACGCAGTATTTT.